Presented here are 3 T cell receptor beta chains from one specimen sequenced in a study of cytomegalovirus exposure and HLA in healthy donors. Primers: 60 Vbeta forward and 13 Jbeta reverse. Some clones are missing from TCRdb's copy, which holds only in-frame ones; the method was immunoSEQ multiplex PCR. The sample lists fewer than 110,000 clones; approximately 74% were seen once. The sequencing sample was made of PBMCs. These receptors all stem from a woman between 40 and 55 years old in good health and CMV-seronegative.

This sequence joins TRBV5-1 and TRBJ2-5; D might be TRBD1 (6 bases). Germline V gives CDR1 SGHRS, CDR2 YFSETQ. The V gene lost 7 bases and the J gene lost 4 bases, with 14 bases spanning the gap. CDR3 length: 13 residues. The CDR3 region is CASGMQGTETQYF. The DNA of the CDR3 is TGCGCCAGCGGGATGCAGGGGACAGAGACCCAGTACTTC.

In nucleotides, the CDR3 is TGTGCCAGCAGTTTGGGGCAGGGAAAGGTATATGGCTACACCTTC. It translates to CASSLGQGKVYGYTF. This chain connects TRBV27 to TRBJ1-2, with D perhaps matching TRBD1 (5 bases). CDR1 is MNHEY, CDR2 SMNVEV, per germline (reference sequence). V lost 3 bases, J lost 5 bases, and 16 bases lay in between. The CDR3 runs 15 residues.

This clone was seen just once. The chain recombines TRBV15 with TRBJ1-6; D is undetermined. Trimming removed 5 bases from V and 6 bases from J, with 14 bases in between. The CDR3 contains 15 residues. Germline V gene sequence: CDR1 LNHNV, CDR2 YYDKDF (reference sequence). DNA of the CDR3: TGTGCCACCAGCCTAATGGGAGCCCGTAATTCACCCCTCCACTTT. Protein product: CATSLMGARNSPLHF.